The 19 T cell receptor beta chains listed next were all sequenced from one sample in a study of beta chain features in type 1 diabetes. Expressed TCRB transcripts were sequenced after all isolated RNA was converted to cDNA. The data were produced by immunoSEQ multiplex PCR, yet TCRdb's version contains in-frame clones alone and is incomplete. The sample consists of over 40,000 clones, roughly 50% of them appearing once. Material for sequencing was stem cell memory CD4+ T cells from blood. These TCRs come from a woman aged 25 to 39 in good health.

This clone showed up just a few times. This sequence joins TRBV11-2 and TRBJ2-5; TRBD2 aligns across 11 bases. After removal of 1 base from V and 5 bases from J, the junction contained 3 bases not matched to a gene. The CDR3 runs to 15 residues. Germline assignment: CDR1 SGHAT and CDR2 FQNNGV. CDR3 coding DNA: TGTGCCAGCAGCTTAGTTAGCGGGGGGGCGGAGACCCAGTACTTC. Its protein product is CASSLVSGGAETQYF.

CDR3 bases: TGTGCCAGCACTTCGGGACTAGCGGGGAGCTACGAGCAGTACTTC. This codes for CASTSGLAGSYEQYF. The J gene is TRBJ2-7, the V gene TRBV6-5; 13 nucleotides match TRBD2. This CDR3 is 15 amino acids long. Trimming removed 7 bases from V and 3 bases from J; junction bases left unmatched: 6. Germline values: CDR1 MNHEY, CDR2 SVGAGI.

The chain is built from TRBV27 and TRBJ1-1, with D unresolved. The CDR3 totals 14 residues. V lost 5 bases and J 1 base, leaving 11 bases between the germline ends. CDR1 and CDR2 from the germline V gene are MNHEY and SMNVEV (reference sequence). CDR3 coding DNA: TGTGCCAGCAGTCAAGGACTGGCGAACACTGAAGCTTTCTTT. The encoded protein is CASSQGLANTEAFF.

This clone has more than one count but fewer than ten. The chain links TRBV4-3 to TRBJ2-7; D is unresolved. CDR1 is LGHNA and CDR2 is YSLEER in the germline V gene. This CDR3 is 13 amino acids long. Trimming left V 0 bases short and J 2 bases short, with 5 bases between. Written as DNA, the CDR3 is TGCGCCAGCAGCCAAGATGGGCCCTACGAGCAGTACTTC. Its translation is CASSQDGPYEQYF.

V and J are TRBV7-9 and TRBJ2-5, with 7 bases aligning to TRBD1. The J call may be in error: the DNA end matches TRBJ2-7 better. CDR3 size: 15 residues. Germline values: CDR1 SEHNR, CDR2 FQNEAQ (reference sequence). The CDR3 region is CASSPPGTDTYEQYF. The CDR3 nucleotides are TGTGCCAGCAGCCCCCCCGGGACAGATACCTACGAGCAGTACTTC.

The chain couples TRBV19 to TRBJ1-5; possible D gene TRBD1, 5 bases. This CDR3 is built from 16 residues. CDR1 is LNHDA and CDR2 is SQIVND in the germline V gene (reference sequence). Trimming stripped 7 bases from V and 4 bases from J, with 20 bases between. DNA of the CDR3: TGTGCCAGTAACCTCGGGGGTTCCCGGTTGAATCAGCCCCAGCATTTT. It codes for CASNLGGSRLNQPQHF.

This rearrangement joins TRBV4-3 to TRBJ1-2; 7 nucleotides match TRBD1. With 2 bases clipped from V and 4 bases from J, the junction kept 4 bases outside the gene matches. Germline CDR1 reads LGHNA; CDR2 reads YSLEER. The CDR3 extends over 14 amino acids. CDR3 sequence: CASSQHRGGYGYTF. CDR3 nucleotides: TGCGCCAGCAGCCAACACAGGGGAGGCTATGGCTACACCTTC.

The chain combines TRBV7-3 with TRBJ2-3; possible D gene TRBD1, 7 bases. Trimming left V 5 bases short and J 0 bases short, with 15 bases between. CDR1 and CDR2 (germline): SGHTA, FQGTGA. CDR3 length equals 16 residues. CDR3 region: CASSPGDRPSTDTQYF. DNA of the CDR3: TGTGCCAGCAGCCCGGGGGACAGACCTAGCACAGATACGCAGTATTTT.

The CDR3 DNA follows: TGTGCCAGCTCACCTGCGACAGGGGACTATGGCTACACCTTC. Translation: CASSPATGDYGYTF. This chain links TRBV18 with TRBJ1-2; 8 nucleotides agree with TRBD1. Trimming removed 3 bases from V and 3 bases from J; junction bases left unmatched: 3. Germline CDR1 and CDR2: KGHSH and LQKENI. The length of the CDR3 is 14 residues.

This clone has more than one count but fewer than ten. CDR3 bases: TGTGCCAGCAGCTTAGAAAGAGCCTCAATGAACACTGAAGCTTTCTTT. Translation: CASSLERASMNTEAFF. The chain recombines TRBV7-2 with TRBJ1-1; D is undetermined. V was pared by 1 base and J by 0 bases, with 12 bases between. This CDR3 comprises 16 residues. Germline values: CDR1 SGHTA, CDR2 FQGNSA.

The chain uses TRBV5-6 and TRBJ1-2; D remains ambiguous. Trimming took 9 bases from V and 3 from J, leaving 12 bases between them. CDR1 and CDR2 from the germline V gene are SGHDT and YYEEEE. This CDR3 is built from 12 residues. CDR3 sequence (DNA): TGTGCCACCGCCGCCGGAGACTATGGCTACACCTTC. Translated: CATAAGDYGYTF. The full variable domain, in which reference TRBV5-6 and TRBJ1-2 provide the parts outside the CDR3, is DAGVTQSPTHLIKTRGQQVTLRCSPKSGHDTVSWYQQALGQGPQFIFQYYEEEERQRGNFPDRFSGHQFPNYSSELNVNALLLGDSALYLCATAAGDYGYTFGSGTRLTVV.

This clone was seen a few times. The chain couples TRBV5-6 to TRBJ2-3, with TRBD2 matching 10 bases. The CDR3 covers 16 residues. Germline lookup yields CDR1 SGHDT and CDR2 YYEEEE. V gave up 1 base and J gave up 4 bases; unmatched junction bases: 6. CDR3 protein: CASSLKLAGRADTQYF. The CDR3 bases are TGTGCCAGCAGCTTGAAACTAGCGGGAAGGGCAGATACGCAGTATTTT.

The sample holds a few counts of this clone. This chain uses TRBV7-2 with TRBJ1-2; 8 nucleotides agree with TRBD1. This CDR3 contains 13 residues. V lost 7 bases to trimming and J lost 4 bases; unmatched junction nucleotides: 5. Looked up from germline, CDR1 is SGHTA and CDR2 is FQGNSA. This chain's CDR3 is CASNVRGPYGYTF. For the CDR3, the DNA is TGTGCCAGCAACGTCAGGGGGCCCTATGGCTACACCTTC.

This clone was counted between two and nine times. The chain carries TRBV6-6 and TRBJ2-7, with 9 bases aligning to TRBD1. Germline values: CDR1 MNHNY, CDR2 SVGAGI (reference sequence). This CDR3 comprises 15 residues. V dropped 6 bases and J dropped 0; count of bases not matched to a gene: 6. CDR3 sequence (DNA): TGTGCCAGCAGCGAAGGGACAGGGCCCTCCTACGAGCAGTACTTC. Its protein product is CASSEGTGPSYEQYF.

This clone has just a few counts. The chain is built from TRBV5-1 and TRBJ2-7; 7 positions agree with TRBD1. Losses at the gene ends were 3 bases for V and 6 bases for J; bases not matched to a gene: 6. There are 13 residues in the CDR3. Germline values: CDR1 SGHRS, CDR2 YFSETQ. The CDR3 loop is CASSYGQAGEQYF. CDR3 in DNA: TGCGCCAGCAGCTACGGACAGGCCGGCGAGCAGTACTTC.

This clone was seen just once. The CDR3 DNA reads TGTGCCAGCTCACGAGGGACTAGCGGCACAGATACGCAGTATTTT. It is translated as CASSRGTSGTDTQYF. The chain employs TRBV18 and TRBJ2-3; 10 bases line up with TRBD2. Looked up from germline, CDR1 is KGHSH and CDR2 is LQKENI. The CDR3 is made up of 15 amino acids. After removal of 4 bases from V and 1 base from J, the junction contained 2 bases not matched to a gene.

The chain combines TRBV21-1 with TRBJ2-1; the table's D call of TRBD1 was not tested on the DNA. TRBV21-1 is shown as a pseudogene. CDR3 length: 12 amino acids. CDR3 in DNA: TGTGCCAGCAGCAAAAGACAGGGGGGGCAGTTCTTC. It encodes CASSKRQGGQFF.

The V call is TRBV30, the J call TRBJ2-3, with D possibly TRBD2 on 5 matching bases. This CDR3 contains 14 residues. Trimming removed 3 bases at V and 3 bases at J, with 13 bases between. Germline CDR1 reads GTSNPN; CDR2 reads SVGIG (reference sequence). The CDR3 DNA reads as TGTGCCTGGAGACCTCGGGGTTGGACAGATACGCAGTATTTT. Translation: CAWRPRGWTDTQYF.

This clone was detected a few times. V is TRBV25-1 and J is TRBJ2-1, with D perhaps matching TRBD2 (6 bases). V lost 1 base and J 10 bases, leaving 20 bases between the germline ends. Germline lookup yields CDR1 MGHDK and CDR2 SYGVNS. The CDR3 sequence is 16 residues long. CDR3 sequence reads: CASSEWDGTPMREQFF. CDR3 DNA sequence: TGTGCCAGCAGTGAATGGGATGGGACTCCGATGAGAGAGCAGTTCTTC.